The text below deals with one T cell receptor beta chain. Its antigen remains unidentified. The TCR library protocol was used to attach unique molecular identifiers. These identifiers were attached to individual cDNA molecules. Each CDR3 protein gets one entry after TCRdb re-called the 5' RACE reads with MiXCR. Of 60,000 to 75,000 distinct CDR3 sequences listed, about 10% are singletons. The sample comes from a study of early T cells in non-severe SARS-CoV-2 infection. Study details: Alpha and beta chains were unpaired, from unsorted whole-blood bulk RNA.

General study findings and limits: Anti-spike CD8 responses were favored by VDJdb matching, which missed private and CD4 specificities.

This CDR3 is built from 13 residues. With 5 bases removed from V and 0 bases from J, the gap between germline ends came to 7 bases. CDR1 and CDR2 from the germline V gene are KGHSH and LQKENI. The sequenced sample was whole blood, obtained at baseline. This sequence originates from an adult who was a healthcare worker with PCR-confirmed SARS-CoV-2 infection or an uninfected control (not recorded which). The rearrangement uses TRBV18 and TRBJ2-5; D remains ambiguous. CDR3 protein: CASSSVNQETQYF. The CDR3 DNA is TGTGCCAGCTCATCCGTGAACCAAGAGACCCAGTACTTC.